The 22 T cell receptor beta chains below were found in one sample sequenced in a study of CD8 T cells in Susac syndrome. After extraction with the RNeasy kit, roughly 0.45 to 1 ug of the RNA was reverse transcribed using random hexamers. TCRdb analysed the immunoSEQ multiplex PCR reads with MiXCR anew, one entry per CDR3 protein. The table includes about 150,000 distinct CDR3 sequences, roughly 95% detected once. Sequenced: CD4+ T cells from PBMCs. The origin of the receptors is a human donor with Susac syndrome.

The chain carries TRBV7-9 and TRBJ1-4; D not certain. The germline gives CDR1 SEHNR, CDR2 FQNEAQ (reference sequence). The CDR3 length is 13 residues. The V gene lost 4 bases and the J gene lost 8 bases, with 11 bases spanning the gap. The CDR3 DNA sequence: TGTGCCAGCAGCTCCCCTCCCGAGGAAAAACTGTTTTTT. As protein: CASSSPPEEKLFF.

CDR3 region: CASSSSRTDNTEAFF. The CDR3 DNA sequence: TGTGCCAGCAGCTCGTCAAGGACGGATAACACTGAAGCTTTCTTT. J is TRBJ1-1 and V is TRBV5-6; D is uncertain. Trimming took 3 bases from V and 2 from J, leaving 14 bases between them. The germline V gene encodes CDR1 SGHDT and CDR2 YYEEEE. The CDR3 spans 15 residues.

The V gene is TRBV19, the J gene TRBJ2-7, with D unclear. Trimming pared 3 bases from V and 3 bases from J, leaving 9 bases between. This CDR3 has 13 residues. Germline CDR1 LNHDA, CDR2 SQIVND (reference sequence). This CDR3 is CASSIGRYYEQYF. The DNA for the CDR3 is TGTGCCAGTAGTATCGGGCGGTACTACGAGCAGTACTTC.

The rearrangement joins TRBV12-3 or TRBV12-4 to TRBJ1-2; D gene ambiguous. Trimming shortened V by 4 bases and J by 2 bases, and 2 bases separated the two germline ends. The CDR3 runs to 11 residues. The CDR3 loop is CASSWNYGYTF. For the CDR3, the DNA is TGTGCCAGCAGTTGGAACTATGGCTACACCTTC.

This sequence joins TRBV28 and TRBJ2-7, with D possibly being TRBD1 (5 bases). Between the trimmed V and J ends, which lost 4 bases and 2 bases, there was a span of 15 bases. The CDR3 runs to 15 residues. CDR1 and CDR2 from the germline V gene are MDHEN and SYDVKM. The DNA of the CDR3 is TGTGCCAGCAGTTCCTCAGGGATGCGAACCTACGAGCAGTACTTC. This translates into CASSSSGMRTYEQYF.

V is TRBV20-1 and J is TRBJ1-5; tentative D call: TRBD1 (5 bases). Germline V gene data show CDR1 as DFQATT and CDR2 as SNEGSKA (reference sequence). Trimming left V 6 bases short and J 6 bases short, with 15 bases between. The CDR3 consists of 13 residues. CDR3: CSARGAFSQPQHF. As DNA, the CDR3 is TGCAGTGCCCGCGGGGCCTTTAGTCAGCCCCAGCATTTT.

The V call is TRBV20-1, the J call TRBJ2-3; D is ambiguous. The CDR3 has 13 amino acids. The germline V and J ends were trimmed by 5 bases and 3 bases, with 12 bases remaining between them. The germline V gene encodes CDR1 DFQATT and CDR2 SNEGSKA (reference sequence). The CDR3 region is CSAFHTTTDTQYF. For the CDR3, the DNA is TGCAGTGCTTTTCATACTACTACAGATACGCAGTATTTT.

The gene calls are TRBV27 and TRBJ2-3, with D possibly being TRBD2 (6 bases). Germline V CDR1 and CDR2: MNHEY, SMNVEV (reference sequence). Deletions cut 2 bases from V and 2 bases from J, with 8 bases between. This CDR3 spans 14 amino acids. CDR3 amino acids: CASSLGGYTDTQYF. CDR3 DNA: TGTGCCAGCAGTTTAGGAGGGTACACAGATACGCAGTATTTT.

The chain recombines TRBV4-1 with TRBJ2-7; TRBD1 agrees at 7 bases. The CDR3 has 14 amino acids. Germline loops: CDR1 MGHRA, CDR2 YSYEKL. V trimming: 2 bases; J trimming: 3 bases; junction bases outside the gene matches: 4. CDR3 in DNA: TGCGCCAGCAGCCAAAAGGGACAGTACTACGAGCAGTACTTC. As protein: CASSQKGQYYEQYF.

The genes are TRBV15 and TRBJ2-5; 10 bases align to TRBD2. V was pared by 8 bases and J by 3 bases, with 0 bases of the junction left unmatched. Per the germline V gene, CDR1 is LNHNV and CDR2 is YYDKDF (reference sequence). The CDR3 runs 12 residues. CDR3 residues: CATLAGEETQYF. In nucleotides, the CDR3 is TGTGCCACCCTAGCGGGGGAAGAGACCCAGTACTTC.

This chain uses TRBV5-1 with TRBJ2-2; D gene unclear. The CDR3 runs 13 residues. Germline CDR1 and CDR2: SGHRS and YFSETQ. V was shortened by 5 bases and J by 2 bases, with 7 bases between the two germline ends. Written as DNA, the CDR3 is TGCGCCAGCAGTCAAGATAACACCGGGGAGCTGTTTTTT. This gives the protein CASSQDNTGELFF.

The chain recombines TRBV7-2 with TRBJ2-7; the match to TRBD2 covers 12 bases. The germline gives CDR1 SGHTA, CDR2 FQGNSA. V lost 5 bases to trimming and J lost 5 bases; unmatched junction nucleotides: 4. The CDR3 has 14 residues. CDR3 in DNA: TGTGCCAGCAGCCAAACTAGCGGGAGGAACGAGCAGTACTTC. Its translation: CASSQTSGRNEQYF.

V and J are TRBV29-1 and TRBJ2-5, with D perhaps matching TRBD1 or TRBD2 (5 bases each). CDR1 and CDR2 (germline): SQVTM, ANQGSEA. The CDR3 consists of 11 residues. The germline V and J ends were trimmed by 4 bases and 5 bases, with 8 bases remaining between them. The CDR3 DNA reads TGCAGCGTTGTTGGGACCGAGACCCAGTACTTC. It specifies CSVVGTETQYF.

CDR3 amino acids: CASSGGTRLVGEQYF. The CDR3 nucleotides are TGTGCCAGTAGTGGCGGGACCCGCCTGGTGGGAGAGCAGTACTTC. This chain connects TRBV19 to TRBJ2-7; the D gene is possibly TRBD2 (6 bases). V was clipped by 5 bases and J by 7 bases, with 21 bases between them. The V gene's germline CDR1 is LNHDA and CDR2 SQIVND (reference sequence). There are 15 residues in the CDR3.

The chain employs TRBV20-1 and TRBJ2-2; D uncertain. Germline loops: CDR1 DFQATT, CDR2 SNEGSKA (reference sequence). Trimming removed 5 bases at V and 6 bases at J, with 7 bases between. This CDR3 is built from 11 residues. This CDR3 reads CSAARPGELFF. The CDR3 DNA is TGCAGTGCTGCGCGCCCCGGGGAGCTGTTTTTT.

The chain recombines TRBV20-1 with TRBJ2-7, with TRBD2 matching over 9 bases. The CDR3 totals 12 residues. The trim removed 4 bases at V and 2 bases at J, leaving 0 bases unmatched. Germline assignment: CDR1 DFQATT and CDR2 SNEGSKA (reference sequence). The CDR3 loop is CSAKREAYEQYF. The CDR3 DNA reads TGCAGTGCTAAGCGGGAGGCCTACGAGCAGTACTTC.

The chain is built from TRBV4-1 and TRBJ2-7; no clear D gene. V was clipped by 0 bases and J by 3 bases, with 12 bases between them. The CDR3 extends over 15 amino acids. Per germline, CDR1 MGHRA and CDR2 YSYEKL. The CDR3 nucleotides are TGCGCCAGCAGCCAAGAAGGAGCGTTGGTCTACGAGCAGTACTTC. Translating gives CASSQEGALVYEQYF.

The rearrangement links TRBV2 to TRBJ2-1; TRBD2 matches at 7 bases. The CDR3 is made up of 14 amino acids. Germline V CDR1 and CDR2: SNHLY, FYNNEI. Trimming took 6 bases from V and 6 from J; bases not matched to a gene: 8. CDR3 sequence: CASRRLADINEQFF. In DNA form, the CDR3 reads TGTGCCAGCAGGAGGCTAGCGGACATCAATGAGCAGTTCTTC.

The chain joins TRBV10-3 to TRBJ2-5; D tentatively fits TRBD1 or TRBD2 (6 bases each). Trimming took 5 bases from V and 5 from J, leaving 12 bases between them. CDR3 length equals 13 residues. The germline V gene encodes CDR1 ENHRY and CDR2 SYGVKD. The chain's CDR3 is CAISSSGAETQYF. As DNA, the CDR3 is TGTGCCATCAGTTCGTCGGGGGCGGAGACCCAGTACTTC.

DNA of the CDR3: TGTGCCAGCAGCTCGGAGGCCGTTCGCACTGAAGCTTTCTTT. As protein: CASSSEAVRTEAFF. This chain joins TRBV7-9 and TRBJ1-1; no definite D call. V was shortened by 4 bases and J by 4 bases, with 13 bases between the two germline ends. The CDR3 extends over 14 amino acids. Germline values: CDR1 SEHNR, CDR2 FQNEAQ (reference sequence).

The V and J genes are TRBV29-1 and TRBJ2-5, with D possibly being TRBD2 (7 bases). V was clipped by 7 bases and J by 8 bases, with 14 bases between them. The CDR3 has 11 residues. Germline V lookup: CDR1 SQVTM, CDR2 ANQGSEA. As DNA, the CDR3 is TGCAGCGCAGGATGGGGGGGCACCCAGTACTTC. It is translated as CSAGWGGTQYF.

CDR3 nucleotides: TGCAGTGCTACGCAATCGGGAGTGGAGACCCAGTACTTC. Its translation is CSATQSGVETQYF. The rearrangement uses TRBV20-1 and TRBJ2-5; a weak D match, TRBD2 (6 bases). V was clipped by 4 bases and J by 5 bases, with 14 bases between them. The CDR3 runs 13 residues. Germline V lookup: CDR1 DFQATT, CDR2 SNEGSKA (reference sequence).